This is a list of T cell receptor beta chains from one sample in a study of CXCR3-negative and CXCR3-positive naive CD8 T cells. With the 5' RACE reads reprocessed, TCRdb shows one record per CDR3 protein and no DNA. Its table records tens of thousands of distinct CDR3 sequences. Sequencing used memory CD8+ T cells from blood. These receptors all come from a human donor in good health. Some clones in this sample may be carry-over from other donors' samples. The CDR3 runs from the conserved cysteine through the conserved F or W. Not every row has a clone size; where given, it reads once, few, many or a size class.

j_gene,v_gene,abundance,CDR3aa
TRBJ2-6,TRBV6-5,.,CASSYSNSGANVLTF
TRBJ1-2,TRBV29-1,.,CSVTTGGHYGYTF
TRBJ2-3,TRBV6-4,medium-sized,CASSFSATSGGYTDTQYF
TRBJ1-4,TRBV12-3/TRBV12-4,.,CASAGTPERKLFF
TRBJ1-1,TRBV7-8,.,CASSLVVTGLSSNTEAFF
TRBJ2-1,TRBV25-1,.,CASSYSGWNEQFF
TRBJ2-3,TRBV11-2,.,CASSLEAATDTQYF
TRBJ2-7,TRBV20-1,.,CSGRPVGYEQYF
TRBJ2-5,TRBV6-6,.,CASSILLLRGAETQYF
TRBJ1-2,TRBV5-6,.,CASSLRSWYFLSGTLDYGYTF
TRBJ2-7,TRBV28,.,CASSFRYGYSYEQYF
TRBJ2-7,TRBV6-6,.,CASSPAGGQLTYEQYF
TRBJ2-7,TRBV29-1,.,CSVEGTSGSYEQYF
TRBJ2-2,TRBV29-1,.,CSVASGSYTGELFF
TRBJ1-5,TRBV7-9,.,CASSLDDRTYSNQPQHF
TRBJ2-7,TRBV29-1,.,CSVPGQGVAYEQYF
TRBJ1-4,TRBV27,.,CASSQRHLNEKLFF
TRBJ1-2,TRBV7-9,.,CASSPVGGGGYTF
TRBJ2-7,TRBV27,.,CASSTKTDYEQYF
TRBJ1-1,TRBV11-2,.,CASSLDRAGTEAFF
TRBJ2-7,TRBV12-3/TRBV12-4,.,CASSPGGYEQYF
TRBJ2-1,TRBV7-3,.,CASSLNRGYDNEQFF
TRBJ1-2,TRBV12-3/TRBV12-4,.,CASSLASVGYTF
TRBJ1-1,TRBV10-2,.,CASSPGQGYTEAFF
TRBJ1-4,TRBV7-6,.,CASSLATGDEKLFF
TRBJ1-2,TRBV20-1,.,CSARDKSGLSYGYTF
TRBJ2-7,TRBV11-2,.,CASTLGPPYEQYF
TRBJ1-1,TRBV10-3,.,CAISESAGRGTEAFF
TRBJ2-3,TRBV20-1,.,CSARWRGEADTQYF
TRBJ2-7,TRBV11-2,.,CASSFGRAYEQYF
TRBJ1-1,TRBV5-4,.,CASSLGYRGRDTEAFF
TRBJ1-1,TRBV14,.,CASSGAFGGEAFF
TRBJ2-2,TRBV6-6,.,CASSYPGQDYTGELFF
TRBJ1-5,TRBV10-3,medium-sized,CATSRTQETNQPQHF
TRBJ2-5,TRBV7-6,.,CASSPRLAGGQETQYF
TRBJ1-2,TRBV29-1,.,CSVEDLRAPWLGYTF
TRBJ2-7,TRBV9,.,CASSLGASSSSYEQYF
TRBJ2-7,TRBV4-2,.,CASSQLDGANYEQYF
TRBJ1-1,TRBV12-5,.,CASGRDTTDEAFF
TRBJ2-1,TRBV7-7,.,CASSLVVGDNEQFF
TRBJ2-3,TRBV6-2/TRBV6-3,.,CASSTGLAGVGDTQYF
TRBJ2-1,TRBV5-4,.,CASSLWDRGRNEQFF
TRBJ2-1,TRBV29-1,.,CSAGNGYTEQFF
TRBJ1-1,TRBV10-3,.,CAISESGGEIPEAFF
TRBJ1-2,TRBV12-3/TRBV12-4,.,CASSFIPGQGPGYTF
TRBJ2-1,TRBV24-1,.,CATSDFGQYSYNEQFF
TRBJ2-7,TRBV10-2,.,CASGPDASYEQYF
TRBJ1-5,TRBV28,.,CASRGWALNQPQHF
TRBJ2-1,TRBV5-4,.,CASSLVWGHDNEQFF
TRBJ2-7,TRBV5-1,.,CASSAATGFTYEQYF